The rows below give T cell receptor beta chains drawn from one sample of a study of cytomegalovirus exposure and HLA in healthy donors. Data came from immunoSEQ multiplex PCR; TCRdb stores just in-frame clones and leaves some out. The table records about 100,000 clones, approximately 80% of them present only once. Sequencing used PBMCs. The receptors were sampled from a male donor in good health and CMV-seronegative. Each CDR3 is given with its conserved first and last residue. D genes are given only for firm matches. Some rows mark clone size as missing; the rest say once, few, many or name a class of expanded clone.

TRBJ2-7 | TRBV7-9 | TRBD1 | few | CASSLTPGGGIAYEQYF | TGTGCCAGCAGCCTTACCCCAGGGGGTGGAATAGCCTACGAGCAGTACTTC
TRBJ1-2 | TRBV25-1 | . | few | CASSSGNFGYTF | TGTGCCAGCAGTTCTGGCAATTTCGGCTACACCTTC
TRBJ2-7 | TRBV14 | TRBD2 | . | CASSQRVLAGVETYEQYF | TGTGCCAGCAGTCAAAGGGTACTAGCGGGAGTGGAGACCTACGAGCAGTACTTC
TRBJ2-2 | TRBV25-1 | TRBD1 | . | CASRTRGPSNTGELFF | TGTGCCAGCAGGACGAGGGGGCCCTCGAACACCGGGGAGCTGTTTTTT
TRBJ2-1 | TRBV5-6 | . | . | CASSLPRSTYNEQFF | TGTGCCAGCAGCTTGCCGCGCTCCACCTACAATGAGCAGTTCTTC
TRBJ1-2 | TRBV10-3 | TRBD1 | . | CAIKSTGKDGYTF | TGTGCCATCAAATCGACAGGGAAGGATGGCTACACCTTC
TRBJ2-7 | TRBV7-2 | . | . | CASSPVTSYEQYF | TGTGCCAGCAGCCCCGTAACCTCCTACGAGCAGTACTTC
TRBJ2-2 | TRBV5-1 | . | . | CASSPRTPGSGELFF | TGCGCCAGCAGTCCAAGGACACCCGGCTCCGGGGAGCTGTTTTTT
TRBJ2-3 | TRBV11-3 | . | once | CASSPRGKSDTQYF | TGTGCCAGCAGCCCGAGAGGGAAGTCAGATACGCAGTATTTT
TRBJ2-5 | TRBV25-1 | . | . | CASTSRGAGETQYF | TGTGCCAGCACATCACGGGGGGCCGGAGAGACCCAGTACTTC
TRBJ1-5 | TRBV19 | . | . | CASSIGSGLGNQPQHF | TGTGCCAGTAGTATAGGATCCGGACTGGGTAATCAGCCCCAGCATTTT
TRBJ1-4 | TRBV5-4 | . | few | CASSSLGIRSEKLFF | TGTGCCAGCAGTTCCCTAGGAATACGGAGTGAAAAACTGTTTTTT
TRBJ2-6 | TRBV2 | . | . | CASQGRVSGANVLTF | TGTGCCAGCCAGGGGCGTGTCTCTGGGGCCAACGTCCTGACTTTC
TRBJ1-5 | TRBV6-1 | . | . | CATRKLVLNQPQHF | TGTGCCACCCGGAAACTAGTCTTAAATCAGCCCCAGCATTTT
TRBJ2-7 | TRBV29-1 | TRBD2 | . | CSVEGGVGLGLYEQYF | TGCAGCGTTGAAGGAGGGGTGGGACTAGGATTGTACGAGCAGTACTTC
TRBJ2-7 | TRBV6-1 | TRBD1 | . | CASSALPGQAGYEQYF | TGTGCCAGCAGTGCCCTACCGGGACAGGCTGGCTACGAGCAGTACTTC
TRBJ2-7 | TRBV28 | TRBD2 | . | CASSVLAGGYYEQYF | TGTGCCAGCAGTGTCCTAGCGGGAGGATACTACGAGCAGTACTTC
TRBJ1-2 | TRBV5-1 | . | . | CASSLAGKLHYGYTF | TGCGCCAGCAGCTTGGCAGGGAAGCTGCACTATGGCTACACCTTC
TRBJ2-1 | TRBV6-5 | TRBD2 | . | CASSYFAGAYNEQFF | TGTGCCAGCAGTTACTTTGCGGGAGCCTACAATGAGCAGTTCTTC
TRBJ2-5 | TRBV6-1 | TRBD2 | few | CASTMVAGGQETQYF | TGTGCCAGCACTATGGTAGCGGGAGGACAAGAGACCCAGTACTTC
TRBJ2-1 | TRBV2 | TRBD1 | . | CASSWAGDRGLNEQFF | TGTGCCAGCAGTTGGGCTGGGGACAGGGGGCTCAATGAGCAGTTCTTC
TRBJ1-2 | TRBV29-1 | . | few | CSAGGIRGRANYGYTF | TGCAGCGCTGGGGGAATCAGGGGCAGAGCTAACTATGGCTACACCTTC
TRBJ1-5 | TRBV18 | TRBD1 | . | CASSPFQGGNQPQHF | TGTGCCAGCTCACCATTTCAGGGGGGCAATCAGCCCCAGCATTTT
TRBJ2-5 | TRBV30 | . | . | CAWSLGGAQETQYF | TGTGCCTGGAGTCTAGGGGGGGCGCAAGAGACCCAGTACTTC
TRBJ1-5 | TRBV6-5 | . | . | CASSPVRFSNQPQHF | TGTGCCAGCAGTCCCGTCAGATTTAGCAATCAGCCCCAGCATTTT
TRBJ2-3 | TRBV5-6 | . | few | CASSLGTVRVYF | TGTGCCAGCAGCTTGGGGACAGTGAGGGTTTATTTT
TRBJ2-1 | TRBV29-1 | . | . | CSAANGYNEQFF | TGCAGCGCCGCGAACGGTTACAATGAGCAGTTCTTC
TRBJ1-4 | TRBV5-1 | TRBD1 | . | CASRRQGNGEKLFF | TGCGCCAGCAGACGACAGGGGAACGGTGAAAAACTGTTTTTT
TRBJ2-7 | TRBV4-1 | . | few | CASSQDGQKQYF | TGCGCCAGCAGCCAAGATGGGCAGAAGCAGTACTTC
TRBJ1-1 | TRBV5-4 | . | . | CASSLGGLGRAEAFF | TGTGCCAGCAGCCTCGGGGGGTTAGGAAGGGCTGAAGCTTTCTTT
TRBJ1-2 | TRBV27 | . | . | CASRKEGTTNYGYTF | TGTGCCAGCAGGAAGGAGGGCACAACTAACTATGGCTACACCTTC
TRBJ2-2 | TRBV15 | . | . | CATSRDHGELFF | TGTGCCACCAGCAGAGATCACGGGGAGCTGTTTTTT
TRBJ2-7 | TRBV12-5 | . | large | CASGLVQGDSHYEQYF | TGTGCTAGTGGTTTGGTACAGGGAGATTCGCACTACGAGCAGTACTTC
TRBJ1-5 | TRBV6-1 | TRBD1 | . | CASSGMGGQGVGQPQHF | TGTGCCAGCAGTGGGATGGGGGGACAGGGGGTCGGGCAGCCCCAGCATTTT
TRBJ1-5 | TRBV10-3 | TRBD1 | . | CASWTGGSNQPQHF | TGTGCCAGCTGGACAGGGGGCAGCAATCAGCCCCAGCATTTT
TRBJ2-5 | TRBV6-1 | . | . | CASRTSWSGEQYF | TGTGCCAGCAGGACTAGTTGGTCTGGGGAGCAGTACTTC
TRBJ2-7 | TRBV30 | . | . | CAWSVGAPRIF | TGTGCCTGGAGTGTTGGGGCCCCTCGTATTTTC